The clone carrying this T cell receptor beta chain was seen only once. Profiled with immunoSEQ multiplex PCR; TCRdb holds only in-frame clones, not every one. The repertoire holds under 90,000 clones, with about 85% as singletons. This specimen comes from a study of OX40 agonist ivuxolimab in advanced cancers. The TCR was taken from an adult with an advanced solid tumor such as melanoma, head and neck, liver or kidney cancer. Sequences were derived from CD4+ or CD8+ T cells sorted from blood, sampled in a trial of the OX40 agonist ivuxolimab.

The CDR3 DNA sequence: TGTGCCAGCAGCCTGGGGGGGAAACTAGGGGAGCTGTTTTTT. Protein product: CASSLGGKLGELFF. V and J are TRBV5-4 and TRBJ2-2; 7 bases map to TRBD2. The germline V gene has CDR1 SGHNT and CDR2 YYREEE (reference sequence). Trimming removed 4 bases from V and 8 bases from J; junction bases left unmatched: 8. The CDR3 spans 14 residues.